This is a list of T cell receptor beta chains from one sample in a study of cytomegalovirus exposure and HLA in healthy donors. Sequenced by immunoSEQ multiplex PCR; TCRdb stores in-frame clones only, minus some. The data hold about 150,000 clones, with 60% to 85% observed a single time. Sequencing was done on a sample of PBMCs. These receptors all come from a woman aged 40-49 years in good health and CMV-seronegative. CDR3s include the opening cysteine and the closing phenylalanine or tryptophan. D genes are given only for firm matches. The size entry is marked missing in some rows and otherwise reads once, few, many or a size class.

>.|TRBV27|TRBJ1-3|.
CASSPRGTGNTIYF
TGTGCCAGCAGTCCTAGGGGGACTGGAAACACCATATATTTT
>.|TRBV30|TRBJ1-1|.
CAWSRNGDTEAFF
TGTGCCTGGAGTCGAAACGGGGACACTGAAGCTTTCTTT
>.|TRBV5-6|TRBJ1-3|.
CASSFSRGSGNTIYF
TGTGCCAGCAGCTTTAGTCGGGGCTCTGGAAACACCATATATTTT
>.|TRBV19|TRBJ1-4|.
CASSIARGRHEKLFF
TGTGCCAGTAGTATTGCAAGGGGCAGGCATGAAAAACTGTTTTTT
>.|TRBV6-5|TRBJ1-5|.
CAIGTPDQPQHF
TGTGCCATAGGGACACCCGATCAGCCCCAGCATTTT
>.|TRBV6-5|TRBJ1-1|few
CASSYWGGATEAFF
TGTGCCAGCAGTTACTGGGGGGGAGCCACTGAAGCTTTCTTT
>TRBD2|TRBV7-8|TRBJ2-3|.
CASSPLRRGAQNTQYF
TGTGCCAGCAGCCCCTTGCGGCGGGGGGCCCAGAATACGCAGTATTTT
>.|TRBV28|TRBJ2-2|few
CASSFRQGNTGELFF
TGTGCCAGCAGTTTCCGGCAGGGGAACACCGGGGAGCTGTTTTTT
>.|TRBV19|TRBJ1-6|.
CAPTEGGLGSPLHF
TGTGCCCCAACCGAGGGGGGGCTAGGGTCACCCCTCCACTTT
>TRBD2|TRBV5-4|TRBJ2-1|.
CASSQPGLAGRVEQFF
TGTGCCAGCAGCCAACCGGGACTAGCGGGTCGCGTTGAGCAGTTCTTC
>TRBD2|TRBV5-1|TRBJ2-7|few
CASSLLAGVRNEQYF
TGCGCCAGCAGCTTGCTAGCGGGAGTAAGGAACGAGCAGTACTTC
>TRBD2|TRBV6-4|TRBJ2-2|.
CASSSGDTGELFF
TGTGCCAGCAGTAGCGGGGACACCGGGGAGCTGTTTTTT
>TRBD1|TRBV11-2|TRBJ1-1|.
CASSLDRQGITEAFF
TGTGCCAGCAGCTTAGACCGACAGGGGATTACTGAAGCTTTCTTT
>TRBD1|TRBV2|TRBJ2-1|.
CASSTQGVSYNEQFF
TGTGCCAGCAGTACCCAGGGGGTGTCCTACAATGAGCAGTTCTTC
>TRBD2|TRBV7-9|TRBJ2-3|.
CASSLGPSGVADTQYF
TGTGCCAGCAGCTTAGGACCTAGCGGGGTTGCAGATACGCAGTATTTT
>.|TRBV5-1|TRBJ1-1|.
CASRPQGGYTEAFF
TGCGCCAGCCGGCCACAGGGAGGGTACACTGAAGCTTTCTTT
>.|TRBV11-3|TRBJ1-2|once
CASSLLNYGYTF
TGTGCCAGCAGCTTACTCAACTATGGCTACACCTTC
>TRBD1|TRBV14|TRBJ1-5|.
CASSQGTGTNQPQHF
TGTGCCAGCAGCCAGGGGACAGGGACGAATCAGCCCCAGCATTTT
>TRBD2|TRBV5-4|TRBJ2-1|once
CASSLGGTSSNEQFF
TGTGCCAGCAGCCTTGGCGGGACTAGTAGTAATGAGCAGTTCTTC
>.|TRBV4-1|TRBJ1-5|few
CASSQEVSNQPQHF
TGCGCCAGCAGCCAAGAAGTCAGTAATCAGCCCCAGCATTTT
>TRBD1|TRBV27|TRBJ1-1|once
CASKPTGGYTEAFF
TGTGCCAGCAAACCTACAGGGGGATACACTGAAGCTTTCTTT
>TRBD1|TRBV29-1|TRBJ2-1|.
CSVDRGRGNEQFF
TGCAGCGTCGACAGGGGGCGCGGCAATGAGCAGTTCTTC
>TRBD1|TRBV2|TRBJ2-5|.
CASVGDRGNQETQYF
TGTGCCTCAGTAGGGGACAGGGGCAACCAAGAGACCCAGTACTTC
>.|TRBV19|TRBJ1-1|.
CASSTTTASEAFF
TGTGCCAGTAGTACCACGACAGCCTCTGAAGCTTTCTTT
>.|TRBV5-1|TRBJ2-3|many
CASSLERETDTQYF
TGCGCCAGCAGCTTGGAACGGGAAACGGATACGCAGTATTTT
>TRBD1|TRBV5-3|TRBJ1-1|.
CARSPGGRLSGAFF
TGTGCCAGAAGCCCAGGGGGCAGGTTGTCGGGGGCTTTCTTT
>.|TRBV5-1|TRBJ1-3|.
CASSRSSGNTIYF
TGCGCCAGCAGTCGGAGCTCTGGAAACACCATATATTTT
>.|TRBV5-6|TRBJ2-7|.
CASSLSAKARNEQYF
TGTGCCAGCAGCTTGTCAGCAAAGGCGAGGAACGAGCAGTACTTC
>TRBD2|TRBV7-9|TRBJ2-1|.
CASSPRGLAGSYNEQFF
TGTGCCAGCAGCCCCCGGGGCCTAGCGGGCTCCTACAATGAGCAGTTCTTC
>TRBD2|TRBV5-1|TRBJ2-1|.
CASSLAGRGGSYNEQFF
TGCGCCAGCAGCTTGGCCGGGAGGGGGGGGTCCTACAATGAGCAGTTCTTC
>.|TRBV5-6|TRBJ1-3|few
CASSQGNTIYF
TGTGCCAGCAGCCAAGGAAACACCATATATTTT
>.|TRBV28|TRBJ2-2|.
CASVGGGHGELFF
TGTGCCAGCGTGGGAGGGGGACACGGGGAGCTGTTTTTT
>.|TRBV2|TRBJ2-2|.
CAATEARGNTGELFF
TGTGCCGCCACAGAGGCGCGGGGGAACACCGGGGAGCTGTTTTTT
>.|TRBV30|TRBJ1-2|.
CAWSVHGERYGYTF
TGTGCCTGGAGTGTACACGGGGAGAGATATGGCTACACCTTC
>.|TRBV25-1|TRBJ1-4|.
CASSDWGQANEKLFF
TGTGCCAGCAGTGATTGGGGGCAGGCAAATGAAAAACTGTTTTTT
>TRBD1|TRBV5-4|TRBJ2-7|.
CASSLPGQVYEQYF
TGTGCCAGCAGCCTACCGGGACAGGTTTACGAGCAGTACTTC